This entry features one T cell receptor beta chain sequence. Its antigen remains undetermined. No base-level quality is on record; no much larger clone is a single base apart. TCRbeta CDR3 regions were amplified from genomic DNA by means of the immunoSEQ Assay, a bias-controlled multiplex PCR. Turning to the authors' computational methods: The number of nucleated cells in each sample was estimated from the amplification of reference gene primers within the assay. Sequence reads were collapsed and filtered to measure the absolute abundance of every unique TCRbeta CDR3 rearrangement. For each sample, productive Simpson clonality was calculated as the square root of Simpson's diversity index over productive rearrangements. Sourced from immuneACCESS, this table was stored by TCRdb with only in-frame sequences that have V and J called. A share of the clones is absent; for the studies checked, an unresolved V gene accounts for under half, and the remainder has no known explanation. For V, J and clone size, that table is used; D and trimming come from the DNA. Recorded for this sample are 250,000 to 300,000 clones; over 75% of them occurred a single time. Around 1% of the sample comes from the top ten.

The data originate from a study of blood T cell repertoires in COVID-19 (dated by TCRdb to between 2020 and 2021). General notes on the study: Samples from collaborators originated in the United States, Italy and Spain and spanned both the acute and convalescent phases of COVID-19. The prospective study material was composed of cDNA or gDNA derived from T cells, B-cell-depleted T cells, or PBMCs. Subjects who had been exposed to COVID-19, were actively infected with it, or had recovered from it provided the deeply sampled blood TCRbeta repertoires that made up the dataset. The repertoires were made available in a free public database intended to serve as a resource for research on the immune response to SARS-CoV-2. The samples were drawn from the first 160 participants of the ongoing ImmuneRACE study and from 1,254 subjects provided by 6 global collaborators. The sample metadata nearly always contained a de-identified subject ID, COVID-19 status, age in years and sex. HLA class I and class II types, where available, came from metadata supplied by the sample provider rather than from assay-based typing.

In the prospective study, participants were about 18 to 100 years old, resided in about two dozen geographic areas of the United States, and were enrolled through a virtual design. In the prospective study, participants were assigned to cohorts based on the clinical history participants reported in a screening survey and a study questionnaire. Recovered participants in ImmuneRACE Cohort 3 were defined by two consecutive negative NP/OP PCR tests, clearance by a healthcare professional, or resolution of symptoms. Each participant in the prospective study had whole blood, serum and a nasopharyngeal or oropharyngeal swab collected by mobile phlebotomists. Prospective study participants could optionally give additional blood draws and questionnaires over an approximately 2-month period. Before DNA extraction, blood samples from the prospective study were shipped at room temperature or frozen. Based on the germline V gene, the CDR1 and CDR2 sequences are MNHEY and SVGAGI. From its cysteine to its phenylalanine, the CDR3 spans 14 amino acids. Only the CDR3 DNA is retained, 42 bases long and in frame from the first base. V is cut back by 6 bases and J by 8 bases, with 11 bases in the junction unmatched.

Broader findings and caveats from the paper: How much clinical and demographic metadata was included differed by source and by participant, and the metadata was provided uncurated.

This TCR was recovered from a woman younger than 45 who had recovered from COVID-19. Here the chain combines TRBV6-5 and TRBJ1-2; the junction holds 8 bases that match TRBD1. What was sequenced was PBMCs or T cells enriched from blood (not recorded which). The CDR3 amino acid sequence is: CASRHGQGKGGYTF. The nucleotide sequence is TGTGCCAGCAGACATGGACAGGGTAAGGGAGGCTACACCTTC.